This entry lists 9 T cell receptor beta chains sequenced from one sample in a study of blood T cell repertoires in COVID-19. Some clones are missing from TCRdb's copy, which holds only in-frame ones; the method was immunoSEQ multiplex PCR. Of approximately 270,000 clones in the sample, about 85% were seen once. Sequences were obtained from peripheral blood. These receptors came from a human donor with COVID-19, enrolled during active disease. The donor label of this sample is uncertain.

The chain uses TRBV29-1 and TRBJ1-2, with 11 nucleotides matching TRBD1. The CDR3 totals 12 residues. CDR1 SQVTM and CDR2 ANQGSEA come from the germline V gene. Unmatched junction bases numbered 2, after V lost 7 bases and J lost 4 bases. The CDR3 region is CSGGTGGYGYTF. DNA of the CDR3: TGCAGCGGCGGGACAGGGGGCTATGGCTACACCTTC.

Here the CDR3 reads CASLFGGESNYGYTF. CDR3 bases: TGTGCCAGCCTCTTCGGAGGGGAAAGTAACTATGGCTACACCTTC. This chain connects TRBV5-8 to TRBJ1-2, with TRBD1 as a possible D gene (5 bases). The V end was cut by 7 bases, the J end by 1 base, with 17 bases between. The V gene's germline CDR1 is SGHTS and CDR2 YDEGEE. The CDR3 loop spans 15 amino acids.

The chain recombines TRBV6-1 with TRBJ1-2; possibly TRBD1 for D (5 bases). V was cut by 2 bases and J by 7 bases, with 11 bases left in between. Germline CDR1 MNHNS, CDR2 SASEGT. CDR3 length: 13 residues. DNA for the CDR3: TGTGCCAGCAGTGAAAATCGGGACTCTGGCTACACCTTC. Encoded protein: CASSENRDSGYTF.

V usage is TRBV30 and J usage is TRBJ1-1, with TRBD1 identical over 7 bases. V dropped 3 bases and J dropped 4; count of bases not matched to a gene: 5. Per germline, CDR1 GTSNPN and CDR2 SVGIG (reference sequence). The CDR3 contains 13 residues. CDR3 protein: CAWRDGQVTEAFF. The CDR3 DNA is TGTGCCTGGAGAGACGGACAGGTCACTGAAGCTTTCTTT.

The chain joins TRBV7-2 to TRBJ2-5, with D maybe TRBD1 (5 bases). This CDR3 has 16 residues. The V end lost 5 bases, the J end lost 1 base, and 17 bases lay between the germline ends. Looked up from germline, CDR1 is SGHTA and CDR2 is FQGNSA. For the CDR3, the DNA is TGTGCCAGCAGCCCGAATGGGGCGGTTTCCCAAGAGACCCAGTACTTC. This sequence encodes CASSPNGAVSQETQYF.

The chain couples TRBV5-1 to TRBJ2-2; TRBD1 matches 12 bases. The germline gives CDR1 SGHRS, CDR2 YFSETQ. This CDR3 has 16 amino acids. V dropped 4 bases and J dropped 6; count of bases not matched to a gene: 7. Here the CDR3 reads CASSPWDRGRAGELFF. Written as DNA, the CDR3 is TGCGCCAGCAGCCCGTGGGACAGGGGGCGGGCCGGGGAGCTGTTTTTT.

This clone was observed once. This chain connects TRBV29-1 to TRBJ2-7; 7 bases are a match to TRBD2. The germline V gene encodes CDR1 SQVTM and CDR2 ANQGSEA. V was pared by 6 bases and J by 3 bases, with 2 bases of the junction left unmatched. CDR3 length equals 11 residues. In DNA form, the CDR3 reads TGCAGCGTCCGGGACTACTACGAGCAGTACTTC. This encodes CSVRDYYEQYF.

This sequence joins TRBV18 and TRBJ2-2; 8 bases are shared with TRBD2. V was pared by 3 bases and J by 0 bases, with 3 bases of the junction left unmatched. Germline-derived CDR1 and CDR2 are KGHSH and LQKENI. The CDR3 runs to 16 residues. CDR3 DNA sequence: TGTGCCAGCTCACCCCCGGGGGGGTCGAACACCGGGGAGCTGTTTTTT. As protein: CASSPPGGSNTGELFF.

The genes are TRBV19 and TRBJ2-2; D might be TRBD1 (5 bases). The V gene's germline CDR1 is LNHDA and CDR2 SQIVND (reference sequence). The CDR3 is made up of 17 amino acids. V lost 2 bases and J lost 4, with 17 bases in between. The CDR3 DNA follows: TGTGCCAGTAGTATATCATCGGGCAGGGCCGCCACCGGGGAGCTGTTTTTT. Translation gives CASSISSGRAATGELFF.